This paragraph covers one T cell receptor beta chain sequence. The sample belongs to a study of immune characterization of retroperitoneal liposarcoma. TCRdb fed the PCR reads into MiXCR, producing one record per CDR3 protein. The table includes approximately 9,300 distinct CDR3 sequences, about 39% detected once. The sample taken for sequencing was tumor tissue. The sequence derives from a female donor with retroperitoneal liposarcoma.

This chain's CDR3 is CASSPGAETQFF. CDR3 sequence (DNA): TGTGCCAGCAGCCCCGGGGCCGAGACCCAGTTCTTC. The chain links TRBV7-2 to TRBJ2-1, with D possibly being TRBD1 or TRBD2 (5 bases each). CDR3 size: 12 residues. Trimming removed 5 bases at V and 13 bases at J, with 15 bases between. CDR1 is SGHTA, CDR2 FQGNSA, per germline.